These 30 T cell receptor beta chains were all obtained from the same sample, sequenced in a study of blood T cell repertoires in COVID-19. Assay used: immunoSEQ multiplex PCR; TCRdb lists only in-frame clones, some missing. The sample carries some 250,000 clones, about 73% recorded once. The specimen was peripheral blood. Receptor source: a woman of 80 years or more with acute or convalescent COVID-19.

This rearrangement joins TRBV5-1 to TRBJ2-7; D is perhaps TRBD2 (6 bases). V dropped 0 bases and J dropped 3 bases, with 10 bases sitting between them. There are 14 residues in the CDR3. CDR1 is SGHRS and CDR2 is YFSETQ in the germline V gene. The CDR3 loop is CASSLVGEVYEQYF. CDR3 nucleotides: TGCGCCAGCAGCTTGGTGGGGGAGGTCTACGAGCAGTACTTC.

The genes are TRBV5-1 and TRBJ2-1; 7 bases match TRBD2. The CDR3 spans 14 residues. The J segment lost 3 bases and the V segment lost 1 base, leaving 1 base of the junction unmatched. Germline assignment: CDR1 SGHRS and CDR2 YFSETQ. DNA of the CDR3: TGCGCCAGCAGCTTGAGGGACTACTACAATGAGCAGTTCTTC. Protein: CASSLRDYYNEQFF.

This clone was observed many times. The DNA of the CDR3 is TGTGCCATCAGTGAAGTCAGCTCCTACGAGCAGTACTTC. As protein: CAISEVSSYEQYF. This sequence joins TRBV10-3 and TRBJ2-7; D gene ambiguous. The CDR3 has 13 amino acids. Trimming stripped 3 bases from V and 0 bases from J, with 6 bases between. CDR1 is ENHRY and CDR2 is SYGVKD in the germline V gene.

This clone was counted between two and nine times. This chain joins TRBV27 and TRBJ2-1; 15 bases are shared with TRBD2. The ends lost 5 bases at V and 10 bases at J; junction bases unmatched: 9. The CDR3 consists of 16 residues. CDR1 is MNHEY, CDR2 SMNVEV, per germline (reference sequence). CDR3: CASSPRWTSGGVEQFF. In nucleotides, the CDR3 is TGTGCCAGCAGTCCCCGATGGACTAGCGGGGGGGTGGAGCAGTTCTTC.

The chain has TRBV27 and TRBJ2-3; TRBD2 aligns across 7 bases. The V gene's germline CDR1 is MNHEY and CDR2 SMNVEV (reference sequence). The CDR3 runs to 18 residues. The V segment lost 3 bases and the J segment 4 bases; nucleotides outside the gene matches: 16. The CDR3 is CASSLSRLAQAGADTQYF. CDR3 coding DNA: TGTGCCAGCAGTTTGTCTAGACTAGCACAGGCCGGGGCAGATACGCAGTATTTT.

CDR3 residues: CASSRRPGTGELFF. CDR3 bases: TGTGCCAGCAGCCGCCGACCGGGCACCGGGGAGCTGTTTTTT. The chain recombines TRBV6-6 with TRBJ2-2; unclear D gene. The CDR3 length is 14 residues. CDR1 and CDR2 (germline): MNHNY, SVGAGI (reference sequence). V shed 6 bases and J shed 4 bases, with 12 bases lying between them.

This clone was recorded only once. Additional DNA sequences in this sample encode the identical CDR3. The chain recombines TRBV5-1 with TRBJ2-7, with 9 bases identical to TRBD1. The length of the CDR3 is 15 residues. With V trimmed by 0 bases and J by 1 base, 2 bases remained unmatched. From germline, CDR1 is SGHRS and CDR2 YFSETQ. In DNA form, the CDR3 reads TGCGCCAGCAGCTTGGAACAGGGGGCGTCCTACGAGCAGTACTTC. This sequence encodes CASSLEQGASYEQYF.

The chain combines TRBV2 with TRBJ2-1, with D possibly being TRBD2 (5 bases). Germline lookup yields CDR1 SNHLY and CDR2 FYNNEI. The CDR3 is made up of 12 amino acids. Trimming removed 4 bases at V and 9 bases at J, with 10 bases between. DNA for the CDR3: TGTGCCAGCAGTGTTTGGGAGTCTGAGCAGTTCTTC. It translates to CASSVWESEQFF.

The rearrangement joins TRBV18 to TRBJ2-3; 8 bases align to TRBD1. The J segment lost 2 bases and the V segment lost 5 bases, leaving 6 bases of the junction unmatched. This CDR3 region has 15 residues. Germline V lookup: CDR1 KGHSH, CDR2 LQKENI. CDR3 amino acids: CASSSGQGNTDTQYF. CDR3 coding DNA: TGTGCCAGCTCATCAGGACAGGGCAACACAGATACGCAGTATTTT.

At least ten counts were recorded for this clone. The chain carries TRBV27 and TRBJ2-1, with D tentatively TRBD2 (6 bases). This CDR3 is built from 17 residues. V shed 4 bases and J shed 0 bases, with 16 bases lying between them. CDR1 is MNHEY and CDR2 is SMNVEV in the germline V gene (reference sequence). The CDR3 DNA sequence: TGTGCCAGCAGTTCCTCGTCTTACGGGAGCTCCTACAATGAGCAGTTCTTC. As protein: CASSSSSYGSSYNEQFF.

This clone appeared a few times. Additional DNA sequences in this sample encode the identical CDR3. The genes are TRBV20-1 and TRBJ2-1; D call uncertain. With 3 bases removed from V and 9 bases from J, the gap between germline ends came to 9 bases. The CDR3 is made up of 11 amino acids. Germline CDR1 reads DFQATT; CDR2 reads SNEGSKA (reference sequence). The CDR3 loop is CSASPAIEQFF. In DNA form, the CDR3 reads TGCAGTGCTAGTCCCGCGATTGAGCAGTTCTTC.

This rearrangement joins TRBV3-1 (or the pseudogene TRBV3-2) to TRBJ1-3; 10 bases line up with TRBD1. In germline, CDR1 is LGHDT, CDR2 YNNKEL (reference sequence). This CDR3 has 16 amino acids. V lost 6 bases, J lost 0 bases, and 5 bases stayed unmatched. Here the CDR3 DNA reads TGTGCCAGCAGTACTCGGACAGGGGGCTCTGGAAACACCATATATTTT. This sequence encodes CASSTRTGGSGNTIYF.

This clone was seen a handful of times. The chain uses TRBV5-4 and TRBJ2-3; D not certain. The V and J ends lost 4 bases and 4 bases respectively, with 7 bases between them. Per the germline V gene, CDR1 is SGHNT and CDR2 is YYREEE (reference sequence). This CDR3 comprises 12 residues. CDR3 protein: CASSLSADTQYF. The CDR3 bases are TGTGCCAGCAGCCTCAGCGCAGATACGCAGTATTTT.

The chain uses TRBV3-1 (or the pseudogene TRBV3-2) and TRBJ2-5; 7 positions agree with TRBD1. The J segment lost 6 bases and the V segment lost 7 bases, leaving 8 bases of the junction unmatched. Germline assignment: CDR1 LGHDT and CDR2 YNNKEL (reference sequence). This CDR3 has 13 residues. CDR3 in DNA: TGTGCCAGCATTAGGACAGGAATTCAGACCCAGTACTTC. This translates into CASIRTGIQTQYF.

About this clone: Other DNA sequences in the sample encode the same CDR3. The rearrangement joins TRBV5-1 to TRBJ2-7; 11 nucleotides align to TRBD1. V shed 4 bases, J shed 4 bases, and the junction held 4 bases outside the gene matches. CDR1 SGHRS and CDR2 YFSETQ come from the germline V gene. This CDR3 comprises 14 residues. The CDR3 is CASSLGQGAYEQYF. As DNA, the CDR3 is TGCGCCAGCAGCCTTGGACAGGGGGCGTACGAGCAGTACTTC.

This rearrangement joins TRBV3-1 (or the pseudogene TRBV3-2) to TRBJ2-2, with D uncertain. CDR3 length: 12 amino acids. Per germline, CDR1 LGHDT and CDR2 YNNKEL (reference sequence). V was trimmed by 4 bases and J by 6 bases, leaving 6 bases between them. The CDR3 sequence is CASSLLSGELFF. The CDR3, as DNA: TGTGCCAGCAGCCTATTATCCGGGGAGCTGTTTTTT.

The CDR3 sequence is CASSGPPGGETQYF. The CDR3 region has the DNA TGTGCCAGCAGCGGGCCCCCCGGCGGGGAGACCCAGTACTTC. The V call is TRBV7-2, the J call TRBJ2-5; TRBD2 is a possible D gene (5 bases). The ends were cut back, 5 bases at V and 5 bases at J, with 15 bases in the middle. This CDR3 is built from 14 residues. Per germline, CDR1 SGHTA and CDR2 FQGNSA.

V is TRBV4-3 and J is TRBJ2-5; a possible D gene is TRBD2 (6 bases). Trimming removed 0 bases at V and 1 base at J, with 12 bases between. The CDR3 extends over 16 amino acids. Germline V gene lookup returns CDR1 LGHNA and CDR2 YSLEER. The CDR3: CASSQDWMGGQETQYF. The CDR3 region has the DNA TGCGCCAGCAGCCAAGACTGGATGGGGGGCCAAGAGACCCAGTACTTC.

The rearrangement links TRBV7-2 to TRBJ2-1, with 10 positions matching TRBD2. V dropped 1 base and J dropped 8; count of bases not matched to a gene: 8. CDR3 length equals 16 residues. CDR1 and CDR2 from the germline V gene are SGHTA and FQGNSA. The CDR3 DNA reads as TGTGCCAGCAGCTTAGAGGCGAGCGGGGGGGGATATGAGCAGTTCTTC. Its translation: CASSLEASGGGYEQFF.

The chain employs TRBV29-1 and TRBJ1-1; D gene uncertain. V lost 3 bases to trimming and J lost 1 base, with 12 bases between them. Germline CDR1 and CDR2: SQVTM and ANQGSEA. The CDR3 covers 14 residues. CDR3 nucleotide sequence: TGCAGCGTTGACGTAGGACGGGGGAACACTGAAGCTTTCTTT. Translating gives CSVDVGRGNTEAFF.

The CDR3 DNA reads as TGTGCCAGCGGCTATTCCAGGGGGTACGAGCAGTACTTC. Translated: CASGYSRGYEQYF. The chain joins TRBV2 to TRBJ2-7; 7 positions match TRBD1. V gave up 8 bases and J gave up 4 bases; unmatched junction bases: 8. This CDR3 spans 13 amino acids. Per germline, CDR1 SNHLY and CDR2 FYNNEI.

The V and J genes are TRBV6-1 and TRBJ2-3, with TRBD2 matching 12 bases. The CDR3 contains 17 residues. Germline V gives CDR1 MNHNS, CDR2 SASEGT. The ends lost 3 bases at V and 5 bases at J; junction bases unmatched: 9. The DNA of the CDR3 is TGTGCCAGCAGTGACCTCGGACTAGCGGGGATTCAAGATACGCAGTATTTT. Translating gives CASSDLGLAGIQDTQYF.

Details on this clone: The sample has other DNA sequences that encode this CDR3 too. The chain recombines TRBV5-1 with TRBJ1-4; D gene ambiguous. This CDR3 region has 14 residues. With 0 bases removed from V and 3 bases from J, the gap between germline ends came to 6 bases. Germline loops: CDR1 SGHRS, CDR2 YFSETQ. The chain's CDR3 is CASSLAGSNEKLFF. The CDR3 nucleotides read TGCGCCAGCAGCTTGGCCGGGTCTAATGAAAAACTGTTTTTT.

CDR3 region: CASVARERPYGYTF. The CDR3 region has the DNA TGTGCCAGCGTCGCCAGGGAAAGACCTTATGGCTACACCTTC. The chain couples TRBV3-1 (or the pseudogene TRBV3-2) to TRBJ1-2; tentative D call: TRBD1 (5 bases). V lost 8 bases and J 5 bases, leaving 18 bases between the germline ends. The CDR3 is 14 residues long. Germline V gene data show CDR1 as LGHDT and CDR2 as YNNKEL (reference sequence).

This clone was recorded only once. This chain connects TRBV13 to TRBJ1-1, with D possibly matching TRBD1 (5 bases). V was cut by 6 bases and J by 1 base, with 12 bases left in between. The CDR3 consists of 14 residues. CDR1 and CDR2 (germline): PRHDT, FYEKMQ (reference sequence). CDR3 nucleotide sequence: TGTGCCAGCAGTCCGGGGGATAGGAACACTGAAGCTTTCTTT. This translates into CASSPGDRNTEAFF.

This chain joins TRBV7-9 and TRBJ1-2; 8 nucleotides agree with TRBD1. Trimming removed 3 bases from V and 6 bases from J; junction bases left unmatched: 3. Germline V gives CDR1 SEHNR, CDR2 FQNEAQ (reference sequence). This CDR3 has 13 residues. CDR3 nucleotides: TGTGCCAGCAGCTTCTCAGGGGGCGATGGCTACACCTTC. As protein: CASSFSGGDGYTF.

This clone was detected only a few times. The V and J genes are TRBV10-3 and TRBJ1-1, with D perhaps matching TRBD1 (6 bases). The CDR3 covers 14 residues. CDR1 and CDR2 from the germline V gene are ENHRY and SYGVKD. V lost 6 bases and J 2 bases, leaving 13 bases between the germline ends. In DNA, the CDR3 is TGTGCCATCAGCACTCAACAGGGTAACACTGAAGCTTTCTTT. Translated, it gives CAISTQQGNTEAFF.

V and J are TRBV10-3 and TRBJ1-2; 9 bases agree with TRBD1. J was trimmed by 3 bases and V by 2 bases; bases with no gene match: 4. From germline, CDR1 is ENHRY and CDR2 SYGVKD. CDR3 length: 15 amino acids. Written as DNA, the CDR3 is TGTGCCATCAGTGAGAGGACAGGGGCGCACTATGGCTACACCTTC. Translation gives CAISERTGAHYGYTF.

The chain carries TRBV7-6 and TRBJ2-1; 10 bases match TRBD1. The length of the CDR3 is 16 residues. V shed 5 bases, J shed 8 bases, and the junction held 12 bases outside the gene matches. Germline lookup yields CDR1 SGHVS and CDR2 FNYEAQ. CDR3 sequence: CASSPWGTGVFDEQFF. DNA for the CDR3: TGTGCCAGCAGCCCGTGGGGGACAGGGGTGTTCGATGAGCAGTTCTTC.

V is TRBV5-1 and J is TRBJ2-3; 8 nucleotides line up with TRBD2. From germline, CDR1 is SGHRS and CDR2 YFSETQ. The CDR3 is 16 amino acids. Trimming removed 2 bases from V and 4 bases from J; junction bases left unmatched: 9. The CDR3, as DNA: TGCGCCAGCAGCTTAGTATTCGGGGGGGCCTCAGATACGCAGTATTTT. Its translation is CASSLVFGGASDTQYF.